Listed here is a single T cell receptor beta chain. The sample is drawn from a study of CD8+CD57+ T cells in acquired aplastic anemia. Genomic DNA, the template, was used for profiling of the TCR beta VDJ and CDR3. TCRdb recomputed calls from the reads with MiXCR, one row per CDR3 protein. The sample holds around 51,000 distinct CDR3 sequences, 55% to 75% seen once. The germline CDR1 and CDR2 sequences are SGHTA and FQGNSA. The CDR3 contains 15 residues. Deletions cut 5 bases from V and 5 bases from J, with 18 bases between. The chain combines TRBV7-2 with TRBJ2-5; D is uncertain. The sequence derives from a human donor in good health, serving as a control. The sample taken for sequencing was sorted CD4+, CD8+, or CD8+CD57+ T cells (not recorded which) from PBMCs. The CDR3 sequence: CASSPRTTLGETQYF. The CDR3, as DNA: TGTGCCAGCAGCCCCCGAACCACCCTGGGCGAGACCCAGTACTTC.